This T cell receptor (beta chain) was sequenced for a study of blood T cell repertoires in COVID-19. About the study: Samples came from the United States, Italy and Spain, spanning acute and convalescent COVID-19. T cells, B-cell-depleted T cells, or PBMCs provided the cDNA or gDNA that served as material.

Assay: immunoSEQ multiplex PCR; the TCRdb copy retains only in-frame clones and omits some. The sample has 270,000 or so clones; roughly 84% are singletons. With respect to this clone: Its ends do not fully match the called genes, so a read error is possible.

This CDR3 has 14 amino acids. Germline-derived CDR1 and CDR2 are SSHAT and FNYEAQ (reference sequence). The sample comprised peripheral blood. V is TRBV7-7 and J is TRBJ2-1, with D maybe TRBD1 (5 bases). This clonotype was sampled from a human donor in a cohort sampled during active COVID-19. Here the CDR3 reads CASSLLTVDNEQFF. In DNA form, the CDR3 reads TGTGCTAGCAGCTTATTGACAGTAGACAATGAGCAGTTCTTC.